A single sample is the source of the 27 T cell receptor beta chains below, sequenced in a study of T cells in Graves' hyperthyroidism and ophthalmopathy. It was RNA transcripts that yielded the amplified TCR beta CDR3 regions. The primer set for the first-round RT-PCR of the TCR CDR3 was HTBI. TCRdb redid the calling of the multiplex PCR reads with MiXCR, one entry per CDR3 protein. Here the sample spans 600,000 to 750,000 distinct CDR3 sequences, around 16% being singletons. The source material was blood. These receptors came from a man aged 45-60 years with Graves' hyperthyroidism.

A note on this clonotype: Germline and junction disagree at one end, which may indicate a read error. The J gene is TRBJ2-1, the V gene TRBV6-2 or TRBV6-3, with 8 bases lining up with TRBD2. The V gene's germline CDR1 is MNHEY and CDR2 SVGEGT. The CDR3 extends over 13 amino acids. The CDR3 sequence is CASSRTSYDEQFF. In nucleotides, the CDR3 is TGTGCCAGCAGCCGGACTAGCTACGATGAGCAGTTCTTC.

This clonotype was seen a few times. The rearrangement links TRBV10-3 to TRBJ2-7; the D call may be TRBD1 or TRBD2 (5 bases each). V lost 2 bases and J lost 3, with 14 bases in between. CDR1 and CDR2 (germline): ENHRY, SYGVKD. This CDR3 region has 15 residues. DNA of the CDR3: TGTGCCATCAGTGAGCCAGGGACCAAAGACTACGAGCAGTACTTC. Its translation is CAISEPGTKDYEQYF.

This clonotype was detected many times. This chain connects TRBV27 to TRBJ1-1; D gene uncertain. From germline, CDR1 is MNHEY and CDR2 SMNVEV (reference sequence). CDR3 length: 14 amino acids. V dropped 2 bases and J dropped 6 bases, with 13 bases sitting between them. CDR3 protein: CASSLGGLSAEAFF. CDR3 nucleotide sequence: TGTGCCAGCAGTTTAGGAGGTCTATCGGCTGAAGCTTTCTTT.

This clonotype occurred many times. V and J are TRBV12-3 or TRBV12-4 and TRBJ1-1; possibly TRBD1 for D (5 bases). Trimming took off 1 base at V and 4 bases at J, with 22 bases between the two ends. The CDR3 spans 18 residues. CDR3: CASSLGVSAGLGLTEAFF. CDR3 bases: TGTGCCAGCAGTTTAGGGGTTTCGGCAGGGTTGGGTCTCACTGAAGCTTTCTTT.

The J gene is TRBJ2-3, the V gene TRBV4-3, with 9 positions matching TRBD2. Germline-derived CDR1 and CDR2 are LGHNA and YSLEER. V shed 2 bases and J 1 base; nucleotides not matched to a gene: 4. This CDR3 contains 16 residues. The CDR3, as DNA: TGCGCCAGCAGCCAATATTCTAGCGGGGGCACAGATACGCAGTATTTT. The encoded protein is CASSQYSSGGTDTQYF.

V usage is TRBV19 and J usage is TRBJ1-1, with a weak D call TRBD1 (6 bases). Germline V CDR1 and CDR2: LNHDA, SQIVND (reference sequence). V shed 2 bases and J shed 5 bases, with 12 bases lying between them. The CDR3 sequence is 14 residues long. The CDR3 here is CASSISGAVTEAFF. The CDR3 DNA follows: TGTGCCAGTAGTATATCAGGGGCTGTGACTGAAGCTTTCTTT.

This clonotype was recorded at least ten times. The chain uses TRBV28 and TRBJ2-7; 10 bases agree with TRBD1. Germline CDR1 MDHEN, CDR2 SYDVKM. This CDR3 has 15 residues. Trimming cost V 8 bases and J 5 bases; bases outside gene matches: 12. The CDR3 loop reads CASPPGQGRGNEQYF. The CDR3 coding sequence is TGTGCCAGCCCCCCGGGACAGGGGCGTGGGAACGAGCAGTACTTC.

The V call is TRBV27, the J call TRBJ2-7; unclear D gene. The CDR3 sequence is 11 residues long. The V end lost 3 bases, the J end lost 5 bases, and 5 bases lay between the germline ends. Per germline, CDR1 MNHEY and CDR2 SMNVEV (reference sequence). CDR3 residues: CASSFANEQYF. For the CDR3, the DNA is TGTGCCAGCAGTTTTGCAAACGAGCAGTACTTC.

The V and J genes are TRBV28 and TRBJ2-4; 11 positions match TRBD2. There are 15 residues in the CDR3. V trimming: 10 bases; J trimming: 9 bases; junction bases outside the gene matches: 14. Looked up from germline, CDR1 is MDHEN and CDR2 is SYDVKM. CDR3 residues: CATELAGARLGIQYF. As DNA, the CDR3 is TGTGCCACAGAACTAGCGGGGGCACGATTGGGCATTCAGTACTTC. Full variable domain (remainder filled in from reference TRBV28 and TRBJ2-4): DVKVTQSSRYLVKRTGEKVFLECVQDMDHENMFWYRQDPGLGLRLIYFSYDVKMKEKGDIPEGYSVSREKKERFSLILESASTNQTSMYLCATELAGARLGIQYFGAGTRLSVL.

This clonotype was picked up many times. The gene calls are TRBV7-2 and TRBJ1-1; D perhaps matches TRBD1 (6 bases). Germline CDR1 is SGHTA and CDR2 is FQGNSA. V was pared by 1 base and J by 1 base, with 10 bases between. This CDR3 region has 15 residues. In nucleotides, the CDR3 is TGTGCCAGCAGCTTAGGAGAACAGGGGAACACTGAAGCTTTCTTT. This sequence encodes CASSLGEQGNTEAFF.

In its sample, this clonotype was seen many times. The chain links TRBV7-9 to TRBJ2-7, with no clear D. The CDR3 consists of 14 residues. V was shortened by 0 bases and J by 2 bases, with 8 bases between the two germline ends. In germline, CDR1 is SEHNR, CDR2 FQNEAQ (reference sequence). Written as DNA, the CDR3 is TGTGCCAGCAGCTTAGCGGGCAGAGCCTACGAGCAGTACTTC. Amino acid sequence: CASSLAGRAYEQYF. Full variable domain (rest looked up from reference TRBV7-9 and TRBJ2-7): DTGVSQNPRHKITKRGQNVTFRCDPISEHNRLYWYRQTLGQGPEFLTYFQNEAQLEKSRLLSDRFSAERPKGSFSTLEIQRTEQGDSAMYLCASSLAGRAYEQYFGPGTRLTVT.

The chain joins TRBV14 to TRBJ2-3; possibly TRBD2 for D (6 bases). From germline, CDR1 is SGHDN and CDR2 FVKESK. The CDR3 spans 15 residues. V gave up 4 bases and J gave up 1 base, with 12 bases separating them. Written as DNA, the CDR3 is TGTGCCAGCAGCCCGGGACTCCTCCGCACAGATACGCAGTATTTT. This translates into CASSPGLLRTDTQYF.

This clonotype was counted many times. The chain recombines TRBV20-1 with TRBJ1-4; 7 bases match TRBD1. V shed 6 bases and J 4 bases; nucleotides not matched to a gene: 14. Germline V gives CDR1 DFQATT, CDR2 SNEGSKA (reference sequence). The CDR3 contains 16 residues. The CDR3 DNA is TGCAGTGCGAGAAGGGACAGCGGTGAGAATAATGAAAAACTGTTTTTT. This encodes CSARRDSGENNEKLFF.

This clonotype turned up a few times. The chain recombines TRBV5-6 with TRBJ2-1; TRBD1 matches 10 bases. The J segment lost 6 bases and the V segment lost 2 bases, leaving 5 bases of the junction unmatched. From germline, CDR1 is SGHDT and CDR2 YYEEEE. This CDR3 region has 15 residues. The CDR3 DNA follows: TGTGCCAGCAGCTTCCGGGACAGGGGATTCAATGAGCAGTTCTTC. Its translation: CASSFRDRGFNEQFF.

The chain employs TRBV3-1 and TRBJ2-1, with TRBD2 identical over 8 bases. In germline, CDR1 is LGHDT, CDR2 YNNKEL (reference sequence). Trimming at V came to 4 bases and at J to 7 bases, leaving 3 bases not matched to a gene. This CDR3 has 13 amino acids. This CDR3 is CASSRASGNEQFF. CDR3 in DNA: TGTGCCAGCAGCCGTGCTAGCGGGAATGAGCAGTTCTTC.

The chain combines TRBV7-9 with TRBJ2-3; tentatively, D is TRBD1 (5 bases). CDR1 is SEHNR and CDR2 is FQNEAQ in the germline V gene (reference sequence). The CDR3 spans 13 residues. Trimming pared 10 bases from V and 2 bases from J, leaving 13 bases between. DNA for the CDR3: TGTGCCAATCAAGGGGCCCCCACAGATACGCAGTATTTT. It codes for CANQGAPTDTQYF.

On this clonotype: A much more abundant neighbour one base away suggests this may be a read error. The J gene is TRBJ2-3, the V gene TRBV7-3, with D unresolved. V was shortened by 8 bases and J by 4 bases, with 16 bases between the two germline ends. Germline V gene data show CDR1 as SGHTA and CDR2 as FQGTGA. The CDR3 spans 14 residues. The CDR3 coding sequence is TGTGCCAGCGGCCCCTTGGACGTACCAGATACGCAGTATTTT. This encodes CASGPLDVPDTQYF.

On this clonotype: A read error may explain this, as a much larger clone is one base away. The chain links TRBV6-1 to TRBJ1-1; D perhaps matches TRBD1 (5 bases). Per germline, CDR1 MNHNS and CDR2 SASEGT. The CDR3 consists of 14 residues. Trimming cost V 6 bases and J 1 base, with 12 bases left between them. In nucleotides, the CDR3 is TGTGCCAGCAGCGAACAGGTGGGGAACACTGAAGCTTTCTTT. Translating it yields CASSEQVGNTEAFF.

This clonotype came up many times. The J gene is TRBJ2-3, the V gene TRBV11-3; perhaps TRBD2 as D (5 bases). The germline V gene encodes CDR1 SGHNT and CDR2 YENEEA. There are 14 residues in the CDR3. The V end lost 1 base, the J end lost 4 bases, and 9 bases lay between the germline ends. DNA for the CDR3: TGTGCCAGCAGCTTAGGACTACCCGCAGATACGCAGTATTTT. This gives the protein CASSLGLPADTQYF.

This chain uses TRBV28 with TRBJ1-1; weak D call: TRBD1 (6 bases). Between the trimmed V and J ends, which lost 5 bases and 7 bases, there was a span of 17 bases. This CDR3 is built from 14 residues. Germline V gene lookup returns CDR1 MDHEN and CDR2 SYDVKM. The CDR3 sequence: CASSPQGFKSEAFF. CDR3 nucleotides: TGTGCCAGCAGTCCCCAGGGGTTTAAGAGTGAAGCTTTCTTT.

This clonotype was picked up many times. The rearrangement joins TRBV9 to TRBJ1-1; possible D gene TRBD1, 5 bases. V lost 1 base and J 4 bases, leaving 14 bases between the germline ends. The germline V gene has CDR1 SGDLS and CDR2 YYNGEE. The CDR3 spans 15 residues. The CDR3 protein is CASSVTGRDATEAFF. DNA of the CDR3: TGTGCCAGCAGCGTAACGGGCAGGGATGCCACTGAAGCTTTCTTT.

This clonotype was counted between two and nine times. The CDR3 here is CASSQRQYNEQFF. As DNA, the CDR3 is TGTGCCAGCAGCCAGAGACAGTACAATGAGCAGTTCTTC. The chain recombines TRBV3-1 with TRBJ2-1; a weak D match, TRBD1 (5 bases). This CDR3 contains 13 residues. V was cut by 3 bases and J by 4 bases, with 7 bases left in between. Per the germline V gene, CDR1 is LGHDT and CDR2 is YNNKEL (reference sequence).

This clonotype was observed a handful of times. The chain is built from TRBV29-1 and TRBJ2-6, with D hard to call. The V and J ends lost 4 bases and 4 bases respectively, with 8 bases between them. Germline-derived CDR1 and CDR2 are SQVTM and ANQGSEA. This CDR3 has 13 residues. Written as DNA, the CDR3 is TGCAGCGTTGGTCCCTCCGGGGCCAACGTCCTGACTTTC. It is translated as CSVGPSGANVLTF.

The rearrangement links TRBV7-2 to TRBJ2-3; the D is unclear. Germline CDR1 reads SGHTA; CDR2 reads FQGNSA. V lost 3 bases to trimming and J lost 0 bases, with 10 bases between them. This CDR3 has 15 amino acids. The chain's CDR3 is CASSFVLGSTDTQYF. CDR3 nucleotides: TGTGCCAGCAGCTTCGTGCTGGGCAGCACAGATACGCAGTATTTT.

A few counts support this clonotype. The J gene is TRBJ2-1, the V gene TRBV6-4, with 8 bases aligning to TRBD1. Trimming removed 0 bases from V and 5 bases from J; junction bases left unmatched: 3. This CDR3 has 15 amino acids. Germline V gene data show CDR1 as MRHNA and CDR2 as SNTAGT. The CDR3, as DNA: TGTGCCAGCAGTGACTCAACAGGGGGAAACAATGAGCAGTTCTTC. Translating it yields CASSDSTGGNNEQFF.

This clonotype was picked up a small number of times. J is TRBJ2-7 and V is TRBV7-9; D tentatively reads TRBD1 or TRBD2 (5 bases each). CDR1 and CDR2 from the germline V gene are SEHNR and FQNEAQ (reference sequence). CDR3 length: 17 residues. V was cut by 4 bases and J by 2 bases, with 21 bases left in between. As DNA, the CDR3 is TGTGCCAGCAGCTCACGCGGCCGGGGCGAGGGTCCCTACGAGCAGTACTTC. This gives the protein CASSSRGRGEGPYEQYF.

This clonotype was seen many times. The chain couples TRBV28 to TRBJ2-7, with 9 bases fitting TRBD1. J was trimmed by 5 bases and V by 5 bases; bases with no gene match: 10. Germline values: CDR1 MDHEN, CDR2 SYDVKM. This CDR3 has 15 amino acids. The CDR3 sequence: CASSAAGTGPHEQYF. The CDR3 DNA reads TGTGCCAGCAGTGCCGCCGGGACAGGGCCCCACGAGCAGTACTTC.